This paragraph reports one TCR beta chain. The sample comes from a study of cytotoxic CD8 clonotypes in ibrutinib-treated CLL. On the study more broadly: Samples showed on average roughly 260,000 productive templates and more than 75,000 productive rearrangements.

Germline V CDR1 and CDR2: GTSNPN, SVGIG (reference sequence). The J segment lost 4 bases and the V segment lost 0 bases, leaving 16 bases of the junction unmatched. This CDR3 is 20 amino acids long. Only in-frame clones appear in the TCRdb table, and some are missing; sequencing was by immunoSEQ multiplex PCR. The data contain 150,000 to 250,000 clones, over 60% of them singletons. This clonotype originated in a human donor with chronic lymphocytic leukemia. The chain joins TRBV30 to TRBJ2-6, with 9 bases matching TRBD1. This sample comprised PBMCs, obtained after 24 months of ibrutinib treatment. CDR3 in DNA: TGTGCCTGGAGTGTACGGACAGGGGTTTTAGGCTCTGTGGGGGCCAACGTCCTGACTTTC. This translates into CAWSVRTGVLGSVGANVLTF.